Shown below are 9 T cell receptor beta chains from a single sample sequenced in a study of T cell repertoires in cytomegalovirus infection. TCRdb reprocessed the reads via MiXCR and lists one record per CDR3 protein. The table has about 180,000 distinct CDR3 sequences, 17% seen once. Sequencing was carried out using CD8+ T cells from PBMCs. The source is a human donor in good health (CMV status not recorded). Some clones in this sample may be carry-over from other donors' samples.

This sequence joins TRBV7-2 and TRBJ1-1; D call uncertain. Germline-derived CDR1 and CDR2 are SGHTA and FQGNSA. CDR3 length: 10 amino acids. Trimming pared 1 base from V and 11 bases from J, leaving 5 bases between. The CDR3 DNA sequence: TGTGCCAGCAGCTTAGGTTGGGCTTTCTTT. Translation gives CASSLGWAFF.

In this sample, this clonotype turned up a few times. The chain carries TRBV7-2 and TRBJ2-1, with D perhaps TRBD1 (6 bases). Germline CDR1 is SGHTA and CDR2 is FQGNSA. The CDR3 length is 15 residues. The ends were cut back, 7 bases at V and 0 bases at J, with 13 bases in the middle. The CDR3 loop reads CASTLMDSSYNEQFF. The CDR3 region has the DNA TGTGCCAGCACGCTCATGGACAGCTCCTACAATGAGCAGTTCTTC.

The J gene is TRBJ1-3, the V gene TRBV4-1, with TRBD1 identical over 8 bases. V was clipped by 3 bases and J by 0 bases; unmatched bases: 10. This CDR3 contains 18 residues. CDR1 is MGHRA and CDR2 is YSYEKL in the germline V gene. The CDR3 region has the DNA TGCGCCAGCAGCCACGGACAGGGTGGGGGGTACTCTGGAAACACCATATATTTT. Translated, it gives CASSHGQGGGYSGNTIYF.

Notes on this clonotype: The conserved closing phenylalanine or tryptophan is absent in this CDR3, likely reflecting a read error. This sequence joins TRBV28 and TRBJ2-5; the D is unclear. Trimming stripped 6 bases from V and 5 bases from J, with 13 bases between. CDR1 and CDR2 (germline): MDHEN, SYDVKM. The CDR3 is 13 residues long. CDR3 residues: CASRDLHRETQYL. The CDR3 DNA reads TGTGCCAGCAGGGACCTCCACCGGGAGACCCAGTACTTG.

A few counts support this clonotype. The rearrangement links TRBV11-3 to TRBJ2-2; perhaps TRBD1 as D (6 bases). CDR1 is SGHNT, CDR2 YENEEA, per germline. This CDR3 spans 18 amino acids. V lost 3 bases to trimming and J lost 5 bases, with 22 bases between them. CDR3 sequence: CASSFNLGTPKDTGELFF. The CDR3 DNA is TGTGCCAGCAGCTTTAATCTCGGGACACCGAAAGATACCGGGGAGCTGTTTTTT.

This clonotype was observed a few times. This chain joins TRBV7-2 and TRBJ1-5; D perhaps matches TRBD1 (5 bases). Trimming left V 4 bases short and J 6 bases short, with 16 bases between. The CDR3 runs to 15 residues. CDR1 and CDR2 (germline): SGHTA, FQGNSA. The DNA of the CDR3 is TGTGCCAGCAGCTCCCCGGGGGAACGGGCTCAGCCCCAGCATTTT. As protein: CASSSPGERAQPQHF.

Of note for this clonotype: A read error is possible here, since a much larger clone lies one base away. The chain carries TRBV28 and TRBJ1-1; 7 positions match TRBD1. Germline assignment: CDR1 MDHEN and CDR2 SYDVKM. This CDR3 is 12 amino acids long. Germline trimming cut 6 bases from V and 11 bases from J; bases unmatched to any gene: 9. The CDR3 is CASRKDRCYAFF. CDR3 DNA sequence: TGTGCCAGCAGGAAGGACAGGTGTTATGCTTTCTTT.

This clonotype was picked up a small number of times. The chain uses TRBV6-2 or TRBV6-3 and TRBJ1-1; D is perhaps TRBD1 (5 bases). The CDR3 runs to 13 residues. The V gene's germline CDR1 is MNHEY and CDR2 SVGEGT. Deletions cut 7 bases from V and 4 bases from J, with 13 bases between. CDR3 nucleotides: TGTGCCAGCACCCATGGGAGGGGCACTGAAGCTTTCTTT. It codes for CASTHGRGTEAFF.

This clonotype was seen a few times. The chain carries TRBV7-9 and TRBJ1-2, with unresolved D. This CDR3 contains 13 residues. Germline lookup yields CDR1 SEHNR and CDR2 FQNEAQ (reference sequence). V lost 2 bases to trimming and J lost 6 bases, with 10 bases between them. The CDR3 loop reads CASSLMNSNGYTF. CDR3 in DNA: TGTGCCAGCAGCTTAATGAATTCAAATGGCTACACCTTC. Full variable domain (remainder filled in from reference TRBV7-9 and TRBJ1-2): DTGVSQNPRHKITKRGQNVTFRCDPISEHNRLYWYRQTLGQGPEFLTYFQNEAQLEKSRLLSDRFSAERPKGSFSTLEIQRTEQGDSAMYLCASSLMNSNGYTFGSGTRLTVV.